What follows are 17 T cell receptor beta chains derived from one specimen sequenced in a study of blood T cell repertoires in COVID-19. Only in-frame clones appear in the TCRdb table, and some are missing; sequencing was by immunoSEQ multiplex PCR. The table includes approximately 280,000 clones, roughly 90% detected once. The sequenced sample was PBMCs or T cells enriched from blood (not recorded which). These receptors all stem from a woman aged 55-75 years who had recovered from COVID-19.

The chain recombines TRBV2 with TRBJ1-1, with a possible D match to TRBD1 (5 bases). Germline V gives CDR1 SNHLY, CDR2 FYNNEI. CDR3 length equals 15 residues. V was shortened by 4 bases and J by 1 base, with 13 bases between the two germline ends. CDR3 nucleotide sequence: TGTGCCAGCAGTGGCCGGGGGGGTCCGAACACTGAAGCTTTCTTT. Protein sequence: CASSGRGGPNTEAFF. The whole variable domain, remainder taken from reference TRBV2 and TRBJ1-1, is EPEVTQTPSHQVTQMGQEVILRCVPISNHLYFYWYRQILGQKVEFLVSFYNNEISEKSEIFDDQFSVERPDGSNFTLKIRSTKLEDSAMYFCASSGRGGPNTEAFFGQGTRLTVV.

The chain employs TRBV6-6 and TRBJ2-7; the D gene is possibly TRBD2 (6 bases). Germline assignment: CDR1 MNHNY and CDR2 SVGAGI (reference sequence). Between the trimmed V and J ends, which lost 2 bases and 4 bases, there was a span of 15 bases. The CDR3 length is 15 residues. Here the CDR3 reads CASSYGRPRGYEQYF. CDR3 DNA: TGTGCCAGCAGTTACGGGAGACCTCGGGGGTACGAGCAGTACTTC.

This clone was found once. V gene TRBV5-1 combines with J gene TRBJ2-5, with 8 positions matching TRBD2. CDR3 length: 14 residues. CDR1 is SGHRS and CDR2 is YFSETQ in the germline V gene. Losses at the gene ends were 4 bases for V and 1 base for J; bases not matched to a gene: 3. The CDR3 DNA sequence: TGCGCCAGCAGCGCGAGCGGGAGCCAAGAGACCCAGTACTTC. It encodes CASSASGSQETQYF.

Comment on this clone: The sample carries other DNA sequences with the same CDR3. The chain carries TRBV7-2 and TRBJ2-5; 11 positions agree with TRBD2. This CDR3 spans 16 amino acids. V dropped 0 bases and J dropped 1; count of bases not matched to a gene: 1. CDR1 SGHTA and CDR2 FQGNSA come from the germline V gene. CDR3 amino acids: CASSLALAGGQETQYF. In nucleotides, the CDR3 is TGTGCCAGCAGCTTAGCCCTAGCGGGGGGCCAAGAGACCCAGTACTTC.

The V and J genes are TRBV30 and TRBJ2-7; a weak D match, TRBD2 (5 bases). This CDR3 spans 12 amino acids. CDR1 GTSNPN and CDR2 SVGIG come from the germline V gene (reference sequence). V lost 4 bases to trimming and J lost 6 bases, with 13 bases between them. This chain's CDR3 is CAWTGLPAEQYF. In DNA form, the CDR3 reads TGTGCCTGGACCGGACTCCCCGCCGAGCAGTACTTC.

The V call is TRBV7-9, the J call TRBJ2-1, with 7 bases matching TRBD2. The junction had 5 bases not matched to a gene; V was cut back by 4 bases and J by 5 bases. This CDR3 is 14 amino acids long. Germline CDR1 is SEHNR and CDR2 is FQNEAQ (reference sequence). The DNA of the CDR3 is TGTGCCAGCAGCTCTAGCGGCGTAAACAATGAGCAGTTCTTC. As protein: CASSSSGVNNEQFF.

This chain links TRBV4-1 with TRBJ2-5; unclear D gene. With 1 base removed from V and 2 bases from J, the gap between germline ends came to 14 bases. Germline assignment: CDR1 MGHRA and CDR2 YSYEKL. There are 16 residues in the CDR3. CDR3 sequence: CASSQGQRVWQETQYF. The DNA for the CDR3 is TGCGCCAGCAGCCAAGGTCAACGGGTCTGGCAAGAGACCCAGTACTTC.

The chain is built from TRBV15 and TRBJ2-7, with TRBD1 identical over 8 bases. The CDR3 has 14 residues. Germline-derived CDR1 and CDR2 are LNHNV and YYDKDF (reference sequence). The V and J ends lost 0 bases and 5 bases, in that order; junction bases with no gene match: 3. CDR3 region: CATSREDRVHEQYF. The CDR3 bases are TGTGCCACCAGCAGAGAGGACAGGGTCCACGAGCAGTACTTC.

The V and J genes are TRBV28 and TRBJ1-4; D call uncertain. V was pared by 6 bases and J by 7 bases, with 12 bases between. This CDR3 region has 13 residues. Germline lookup yields CDR1 MDHEN and CDR2 SYDVKM. CDR3: CASSPLAVEKLFF. In DNA, the CDR3 is TGTGCCAGCAGCCCCCTGGCGGTTGAAAAACTGTTTTTT.

The chain joins TRBV28 to TRBJ1-5, with D possibly TRBD1 on 6 matching bases. The V end lost 2 bases, the J end lost 3 bases, and 14 bases lay between the germline ends. The germline CDR1 and CDR2 sequences are MDHEN and SYDVKM. The CDR3 has 16 amino acids. DNA for the CDR3: TGTGCCAGCAGTTTAGCAGGGACAAATCACAATCAGCCCCAGCATTTT. Encoded protein: CASSLAGTNHNQPQHF.

This clone was seen only a few times. The chain combines TRBV27 with TRBJ1-1; TRBD1 is a possible D gene (5 bases). The germline V and J ends were trimmed by 5 bases and 8 bases, with 18 bases remaining between them. Germline V gene sequence: CDR1 MNHEY, CDR2 SMNVEV (reference sequence). The CDR3 spans 14 residues. The DNA of the CDR3 is TGTGCCAGCAGTCCCGACAGCCGCGTAGCCGAAGCTTTCTTT. Amino acid sequence: CASSPDSRVAEAFF.

This chain joins TRBV7-3 and TRBJ2-5, with D unresolved. In germline, CDR1 is SGHTA, CDR2 FQGTGA. V was trimmed by 7 bases and J by 10 bases, leaving 25 bases between them. The length of the CDR3 is 15 residues. For the CDR3, the DNA is TGTGCCAGCACCAATCAAGCAAAGACAAACCCTCGCCAGTACTTC. Its protein is CASTNQAKTNPRQYF.

The chain couples TRBV28 to TRBJ2-3; 7 nucleotides align to TRBD2. V lost 7 bases, J lost 3 bases, and 7 bases stayed unmatched. The CDR3 runs to 14 residues. Germline V gene lookup returns CDR1 MDHEN and CDR2 SYDVKM. The CDR3 DNA is TGTGCCAGCACCGCGGGGGACCGAACAGATACGCAGTATTTT. Amino acid sequence: CASTAGDRTDTQYF.

V and J are TRBV24-1 and TRBJ2-5, with 7 bases identical to TRBD2. The germline V gene encodes CDR1 KGHDR and CDR2 SFDVKD. This CDR3 contains 13 residues. Trimming took 12 bases from V and 2 from J; bases not matched to a gene: 8. Here the CDR3 DNA reads TGTGCCTCATCCTCGGGGGGACAAGAGACCCAGTACTTC. Residues: CASSSGGQETQYF.

The chain employs TRBV12-3 or TRBV12-4 and TRBJ1-1, with D hard to call. CDR3 length: 12 amino acids. Trimming stripped 6 bases from V and 6 bases from J, with 11 bases between. CDR3 coding DNA: TGTGCCAGCAGACTGGTCGCCGCTGAAGCTTTCTTT. Encoded protein: CASRLVAAEAFF.

In its sample, this clone was seen once. The CDR3 DNA sequence: TGCGCCAGCCTCCTTGATAGGGGGACTGAAGCTTTCTTT. Encoded protein: CASLLDRGTEAFF. The rearrangement joins TRBV5-1 to TRBJ1-1, with D possibly being TRBD1 (6 bases). Trimming took 7 bases from V and 5 from J, leaving 15 bases between them. This CDR3 region has 13 residues. From germline, CDR1 is SGHRS and CDR2 YFSETQ.

V is TRBV7-9 and J is TRBJ2-3; possibly TRBD1 for D (7 bases). The V and J ends lost 5 bases and 6 bases respectively, with 15 bases between them. The CDR3 extends over 14 amino acids. Germline V gives CDR1 SEHNR, CDR2 FQNEAQ (reference sequence). The CDR3 sequence is CASSPQGGRDTQYF. Written as DNA, the CDR3 is TGTGCCAGCAGCCCCCAGGGGGGCAGGGATACGCAGTATTTT.